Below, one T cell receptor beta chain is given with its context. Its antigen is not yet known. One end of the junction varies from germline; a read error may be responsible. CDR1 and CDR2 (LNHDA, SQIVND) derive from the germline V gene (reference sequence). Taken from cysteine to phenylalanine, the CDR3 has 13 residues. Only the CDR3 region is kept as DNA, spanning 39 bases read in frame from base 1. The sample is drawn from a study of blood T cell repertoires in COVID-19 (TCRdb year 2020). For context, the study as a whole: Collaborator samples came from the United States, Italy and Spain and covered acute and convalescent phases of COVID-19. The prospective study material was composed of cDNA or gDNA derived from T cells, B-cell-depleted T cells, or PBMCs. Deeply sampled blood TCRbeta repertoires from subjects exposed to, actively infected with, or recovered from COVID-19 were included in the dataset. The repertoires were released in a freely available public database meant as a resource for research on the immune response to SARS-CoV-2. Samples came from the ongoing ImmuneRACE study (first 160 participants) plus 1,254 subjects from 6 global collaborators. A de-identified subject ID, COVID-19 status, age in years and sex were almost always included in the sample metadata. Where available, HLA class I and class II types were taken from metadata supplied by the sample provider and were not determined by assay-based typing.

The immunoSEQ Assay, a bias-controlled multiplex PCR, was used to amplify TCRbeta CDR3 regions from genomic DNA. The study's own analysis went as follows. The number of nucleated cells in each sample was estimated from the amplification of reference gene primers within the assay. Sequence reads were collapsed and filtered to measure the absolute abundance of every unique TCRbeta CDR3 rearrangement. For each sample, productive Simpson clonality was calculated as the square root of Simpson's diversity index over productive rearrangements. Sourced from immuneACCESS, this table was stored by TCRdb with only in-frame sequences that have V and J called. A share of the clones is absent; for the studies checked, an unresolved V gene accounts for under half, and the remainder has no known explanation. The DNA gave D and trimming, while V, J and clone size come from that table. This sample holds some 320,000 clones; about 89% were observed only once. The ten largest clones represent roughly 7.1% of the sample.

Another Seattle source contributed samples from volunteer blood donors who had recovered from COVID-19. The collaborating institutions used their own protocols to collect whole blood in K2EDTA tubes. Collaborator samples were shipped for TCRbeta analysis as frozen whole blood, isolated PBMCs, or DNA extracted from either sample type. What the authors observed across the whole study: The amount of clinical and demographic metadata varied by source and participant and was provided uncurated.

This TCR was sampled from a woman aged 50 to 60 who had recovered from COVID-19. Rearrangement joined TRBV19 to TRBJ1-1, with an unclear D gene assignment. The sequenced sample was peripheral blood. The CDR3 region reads CASSPPVKTEAFF. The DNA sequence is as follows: TGTGCCAGTAGTCCGCCGGTGAAGACTGAAGCTTTCTTT.